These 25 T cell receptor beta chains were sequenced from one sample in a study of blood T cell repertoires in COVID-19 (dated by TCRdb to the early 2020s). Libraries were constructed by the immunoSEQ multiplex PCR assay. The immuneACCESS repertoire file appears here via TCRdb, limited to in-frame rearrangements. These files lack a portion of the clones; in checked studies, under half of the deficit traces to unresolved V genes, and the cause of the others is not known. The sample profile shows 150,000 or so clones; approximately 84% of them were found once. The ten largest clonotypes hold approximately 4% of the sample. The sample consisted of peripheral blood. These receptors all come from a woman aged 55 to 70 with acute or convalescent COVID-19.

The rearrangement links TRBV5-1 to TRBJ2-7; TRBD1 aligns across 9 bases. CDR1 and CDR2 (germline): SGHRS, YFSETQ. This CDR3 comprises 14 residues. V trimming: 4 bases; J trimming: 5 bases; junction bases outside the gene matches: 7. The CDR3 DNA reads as TGCGCCAGCAGCCTGAGGGACAGGGCCCACGAGCAGTACTTC. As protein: CASSLRDRAHEQYF.

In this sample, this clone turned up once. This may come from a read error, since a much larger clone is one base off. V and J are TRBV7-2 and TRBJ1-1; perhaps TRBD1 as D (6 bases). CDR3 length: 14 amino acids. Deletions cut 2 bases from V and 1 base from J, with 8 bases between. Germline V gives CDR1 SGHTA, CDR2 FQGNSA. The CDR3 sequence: CASSLQGSNTEAFF. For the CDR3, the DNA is TGTGCCAGCAGCTTACAGGGGTCGAACACTGAAGCTTTCTTT.

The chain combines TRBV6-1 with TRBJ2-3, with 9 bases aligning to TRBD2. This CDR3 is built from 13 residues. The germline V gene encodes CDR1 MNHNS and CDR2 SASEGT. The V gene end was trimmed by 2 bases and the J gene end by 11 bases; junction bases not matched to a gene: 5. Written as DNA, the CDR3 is TGTGCCAGCAGTGAATCTAGCGGGATCGAGCAGTATTTT. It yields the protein CASSESSGIEQYF.

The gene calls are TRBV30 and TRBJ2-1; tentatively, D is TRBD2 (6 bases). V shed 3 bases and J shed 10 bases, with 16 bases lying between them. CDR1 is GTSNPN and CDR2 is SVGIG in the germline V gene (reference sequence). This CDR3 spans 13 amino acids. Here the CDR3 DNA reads TGTGCCTGGAGCGGGACTCACCCCCAAGAGCAGTTCTTC. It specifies CAWSGTHPQEQFF.

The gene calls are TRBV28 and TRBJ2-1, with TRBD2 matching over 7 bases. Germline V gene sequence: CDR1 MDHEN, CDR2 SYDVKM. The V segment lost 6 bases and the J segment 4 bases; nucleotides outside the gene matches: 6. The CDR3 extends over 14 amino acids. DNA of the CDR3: TGTGCCAGCAGGGGCGGGACTAAATACAATGAGCAGTTCTTC. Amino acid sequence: CASRGGTKYNEQFF.

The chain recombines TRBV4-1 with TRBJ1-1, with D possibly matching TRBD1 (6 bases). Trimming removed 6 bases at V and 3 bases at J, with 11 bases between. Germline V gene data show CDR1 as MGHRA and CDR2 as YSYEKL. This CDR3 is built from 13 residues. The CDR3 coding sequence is TGCGCCAGCAGACAGACAGGTGACACTGAAGCTTTCTTT. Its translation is CASRQTGDTEAFF.

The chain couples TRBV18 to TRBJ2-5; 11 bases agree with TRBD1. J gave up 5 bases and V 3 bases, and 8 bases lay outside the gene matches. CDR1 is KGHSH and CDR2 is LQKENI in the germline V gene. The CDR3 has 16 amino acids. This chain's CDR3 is CASSPRTGGAEETQYF. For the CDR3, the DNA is TGTGCCAGCTCACCGCGGACAGGGGGCGCGGAGGAGACCCAGTACTTC.

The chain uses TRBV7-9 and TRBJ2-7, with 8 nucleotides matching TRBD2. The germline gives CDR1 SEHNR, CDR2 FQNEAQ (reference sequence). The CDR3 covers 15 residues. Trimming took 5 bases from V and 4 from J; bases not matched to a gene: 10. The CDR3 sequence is CASSRLARGHYEQYF. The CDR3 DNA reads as TGTGCCAGCAGCCGACTAGCGCGAGGGCATTACGAGCAGTACTTC.

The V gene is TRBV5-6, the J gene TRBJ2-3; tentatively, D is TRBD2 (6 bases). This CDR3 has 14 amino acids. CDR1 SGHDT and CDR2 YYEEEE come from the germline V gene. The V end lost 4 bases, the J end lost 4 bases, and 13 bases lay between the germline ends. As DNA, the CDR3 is TGTGCCAGCAGCAGACGGAGGGTGGCAGATACGCAGTATTTT. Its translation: CASSRRRVADTQYF. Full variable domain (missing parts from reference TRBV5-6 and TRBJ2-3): DAGVTQSPTHLIKTRGQQVTLRCSPKSGHDTVSWYQQALGQGPQFIFQYYEEEERQRGNFPDRFSGHQFPNYSSELNVNALLLGDSALYLCASSRRRVADTQYFGPGTRLTVL.

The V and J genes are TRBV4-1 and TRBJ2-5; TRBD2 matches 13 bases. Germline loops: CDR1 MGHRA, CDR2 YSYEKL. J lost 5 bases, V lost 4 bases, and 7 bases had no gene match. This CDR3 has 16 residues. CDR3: CASSRQGLAGDETQYF. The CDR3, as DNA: TGCGCCAGCAGCCGCCAAGGACTAGCGGGAGACGAGACCCAGTACTTC.

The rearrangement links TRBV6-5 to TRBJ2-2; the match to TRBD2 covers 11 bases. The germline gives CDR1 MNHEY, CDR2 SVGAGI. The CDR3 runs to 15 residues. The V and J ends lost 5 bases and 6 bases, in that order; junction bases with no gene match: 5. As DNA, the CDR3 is TGTGCCAGCAGTCTAGCGGGAGGAGCTGCCGGGGAGCTGTTTTTT. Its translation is CASSLAGGAAGELFF.

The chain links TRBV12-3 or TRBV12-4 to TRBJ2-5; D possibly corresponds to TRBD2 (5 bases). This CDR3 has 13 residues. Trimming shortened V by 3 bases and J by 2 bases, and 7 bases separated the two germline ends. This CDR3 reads CASSLRGQETQYF. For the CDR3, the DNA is TGTGCCAGCAGTTTGCGCGGGCAAGAGACCCAGTACTTC.

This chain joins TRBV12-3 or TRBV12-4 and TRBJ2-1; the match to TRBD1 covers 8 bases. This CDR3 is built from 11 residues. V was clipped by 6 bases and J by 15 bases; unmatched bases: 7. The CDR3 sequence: CASSEDRGTFF. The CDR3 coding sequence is TGTGCCAGCAGCGAAGACAGGGGAACGTTCTTC.

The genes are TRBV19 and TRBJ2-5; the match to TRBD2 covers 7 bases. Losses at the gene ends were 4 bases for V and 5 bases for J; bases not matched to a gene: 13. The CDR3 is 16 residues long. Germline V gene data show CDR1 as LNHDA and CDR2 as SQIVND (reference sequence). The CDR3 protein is CASSSPPTLRGETQYF. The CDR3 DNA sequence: TGTGCCAGTAGTAGCCCTCCGACATTGCGGGGGGAGACCCAGTACTTC.

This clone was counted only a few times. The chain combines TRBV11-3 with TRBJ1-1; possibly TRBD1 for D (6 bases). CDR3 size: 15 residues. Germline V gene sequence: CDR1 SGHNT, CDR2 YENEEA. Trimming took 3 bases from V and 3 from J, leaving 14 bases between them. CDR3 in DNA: TGTGCCAGCAGCTTCGCCCCAACAGGGTACACTGAAGCTTTCTTT. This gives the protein CASSFAPTGYTEAFF.

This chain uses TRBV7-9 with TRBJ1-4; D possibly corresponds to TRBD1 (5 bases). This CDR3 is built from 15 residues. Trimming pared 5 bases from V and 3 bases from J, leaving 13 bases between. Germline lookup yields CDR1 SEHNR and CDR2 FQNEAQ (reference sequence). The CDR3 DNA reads TGTGCCAGCAGCCCCCGACAGCTTTCTAATGAAAAACTGTTTTTT. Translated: CASSPRQLSNEKLFF.

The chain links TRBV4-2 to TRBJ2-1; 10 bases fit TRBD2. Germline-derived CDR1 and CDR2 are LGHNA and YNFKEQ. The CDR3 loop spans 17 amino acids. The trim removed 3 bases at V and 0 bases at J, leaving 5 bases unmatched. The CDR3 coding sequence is TGTGCCAGCAGCCAGTCTAGCGGGGGAAGCTCCTACAATGAGCAGTTCTTC. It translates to CASSQSSGGSSYNEQFF.

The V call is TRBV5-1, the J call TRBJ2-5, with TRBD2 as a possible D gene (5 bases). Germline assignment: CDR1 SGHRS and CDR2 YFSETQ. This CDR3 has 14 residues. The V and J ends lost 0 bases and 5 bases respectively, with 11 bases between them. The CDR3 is CASSLAGIDETQYF. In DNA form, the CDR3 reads TGCGCCAGCAGCTTGGCGGGGATCGACGAGACCCAGTACTTC.

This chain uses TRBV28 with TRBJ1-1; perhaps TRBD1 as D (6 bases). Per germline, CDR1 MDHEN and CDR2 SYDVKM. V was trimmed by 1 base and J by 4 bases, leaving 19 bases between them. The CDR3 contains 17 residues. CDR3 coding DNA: TGTGCCAGCAGTTTATCAGGGACATCCCGCCGGGGCACTGAAGCTTTCTTT. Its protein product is CASSLSGTSRRGTEAFF.

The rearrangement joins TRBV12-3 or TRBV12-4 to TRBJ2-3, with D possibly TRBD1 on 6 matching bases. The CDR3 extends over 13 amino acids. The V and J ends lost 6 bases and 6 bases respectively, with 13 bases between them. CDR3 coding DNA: TGTGCCAGCAGAACCCAGGGGATGGATACGCAGTATTTT. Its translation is CASRTQGMDTQYF.

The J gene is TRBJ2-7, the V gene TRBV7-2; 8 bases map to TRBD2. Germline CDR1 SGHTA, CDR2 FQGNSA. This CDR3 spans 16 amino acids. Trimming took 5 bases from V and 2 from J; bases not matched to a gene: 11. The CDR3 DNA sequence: TGTGCCAGCAGCCCCCCCTGGAGCGGGAGCGCCTACGAGCAGTACTTC. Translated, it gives CASSPPWSGSAYEQYF.

CDR3 residues: CASRGTGGAEQYF. DNA for the CDR3: TGTGCCAGCAGAGGGACAGGGGGCGCCGAGCAGTACTTC. The rearrangement joins TRBV27 to TRBJ2-7, with 12 bases that match TRBD1. The CDR3 has 13 amino acids. The germline V gene has CDR1 MNHEY and CDR2 SMNVEV (reference sequence). V shed 6 bases, J shed 6 bases, and the junction held 3 bases outside the gene matches.

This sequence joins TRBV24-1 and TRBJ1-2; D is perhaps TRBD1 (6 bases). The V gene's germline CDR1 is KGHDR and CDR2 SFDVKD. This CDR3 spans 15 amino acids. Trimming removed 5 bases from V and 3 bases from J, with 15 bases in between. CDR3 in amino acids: CATSAGRGWDYGYTF. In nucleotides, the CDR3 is TGTGCCACCAGTGCCGGCAGGGGATGGGACTATGGCTACACCTTC.

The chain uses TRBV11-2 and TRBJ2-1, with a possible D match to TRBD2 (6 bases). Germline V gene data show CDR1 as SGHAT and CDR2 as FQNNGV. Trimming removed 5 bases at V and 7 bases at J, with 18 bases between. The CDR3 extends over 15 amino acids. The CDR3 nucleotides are TGTGCCAGCAGCCCCCGCCCAGCGGGTGGAAATGAGCAGTTCTTC. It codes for CASSPRPAGGNEQFF.

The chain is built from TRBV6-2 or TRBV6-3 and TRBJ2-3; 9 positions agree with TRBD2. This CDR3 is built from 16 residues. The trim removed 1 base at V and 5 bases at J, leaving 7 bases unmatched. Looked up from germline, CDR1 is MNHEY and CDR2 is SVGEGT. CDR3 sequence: CASSYLAGVSRDTQYF. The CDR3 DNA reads TGTGCCAGCAGTTACTTAGCGGGAGTGTCTCGAGATACGCAGTATTTT.